Listed here are 20 T cell receptor beta chains from one sample, sequenced in a study of blood T cell repertoires in COVID-19. Assay used: immunoSEQ multiplex PCR; TCRdb lists only in-frame clones, some missing. Counted here are 110,000 to 150,000 clones, over 80% occurring once; the ten biggest clones make up about 11%. What was sequenced was PBMCs or T cells enriched from blood (not recorded which). These receptors came from a man between 60 and 75 years old who had recovered from COVID-19.

The chain carries TRBV18 and TRBJ1-1; D may be TRBD1 (5 bases). Deletions cut 3 bases from V and 6 bases from J, with 8 bases between. The CDR3 sequence is 12 residues long. From germline, CDR1 is KGHSH and CDR2 LQKENI. The CDR3 protein is CASSPGRPEAFF. CDR3 coding DNA: TGTGCCAGCTCACCGGGGCGACCTGAAGCTTTCTTT.

V and J are TRBV6-5 and TRBJ2-1, with 11 positions matching TRBD2. This CDR3 has 15 amino acids. Germline V gene sequence: CDR1 MNHEY, CDR2 SVGAGI. V was pared by 7 bases and J by 2 bases, with 4 bases of the junction left unmatched. The DNA for the CDR3 is TGTGCCAGCACTCTTAGCGGGGGGGCCTACAATGAGCAGTTCTTC. Translation gives CASTLSGGAYNEQFF.

The genes are TRBV28 and TRBJ1-2; D possibly corresponds to TRBD1 (5 bases). This CDR3 spans 12 amino acids. V was pared by 7 bases and J by 8 bases, with 14 bases between. The germline CDR1 and CDR2 sequences are MDHEN and SYDVKM. The CDR3 sequence is CASTTGPGGYTF. The DNA of the CDR3 is TGTGCCAGCACAACAGGCCCGGGCGGCTACACCTTC.

This clone occurred once. This rearrangement joins TRBV11-3 to TRBJ2-2; D is unclear. Germline V gene data show CDR1 as SGHNT and CDR2 as YENEEA. V lost 5 bases and J 6 bases, leaving 10 bases between the germline ends. This CDR3 spans 13 amino acids. CDR3 sequence (DNA): TGTGCCAGCAGCAAAATAGTCGCCGGGGAGCTGTTTTTT. It translates to CASSKIVAGELFF.

The chain employs TRBV2 and TRBJ2-3; possibly TRBD2 for D (5 bases). V dropped 7 bases and J dropped 8 bases, with 16 bases sitting between them. Germline V CDR1 and CDR2: SNHLY, FYNNEI. The CDR3 extends over 13 amino acids. The CDR3 DNA follows: TGTGCCAGCACCCCGCGGGCCGCGGGTACGCAGTATTTT. Encoded protein: CASTPRAAGTQYF.

The J gene is TRBJ2-7, the V gene TRBV5-6; 8 nucleotides align to TRBD1. CDR3 length: 16 residues. V lost 6 bases to trimming and J lost 2 bases; unmatched junction nucleotides: 13. In germline, CDR1 is SGHDT, CDR2 YYEEEE. The CDR3 DNA reads TGTGCCAGCACCAAGAGGAGACAGGGGTGGACCTACGAGCAGTACTTC. It is translated as CASTKRRQGWTYEQYF.

CDR3 amino acids: CASSVKWAGANVLTF. Here the CDR3 DNA reads TGTGCCAGCAGTGTAAAGTGGGCCGGGGCCAACGTCCTGACTTTC. The chain couples TRBV25-1 to TRBJ2-6; D gene unclear. The V gene lost 4 bases and the J gene lost 4 bases, with 11 bases spanning the gap. The CDR3 extends over 15 amino acids. Germline V gives CDR1 MGHDK, CDR2 SYGVNS.

The rearrangement uses TRBV10-1 and TRBJ1-6; D is unclear. The germline CDR1 and CDR2 sequences are WNHNN and SYGVQD (reference sequence). The CDR3 covers 13 residues. With 6 bases removed from V and 8 bases from J, the gap between germline ends came to 11 bases. The CDR3 region is CASSDGGDSPLHF. The CDR3 bases are TGCGCCAGCAGCGACGGCGGGGATTCACCCCTCCACTTT.

This clone was seen just once. The V gene is TRBV6-5, the J gene TRBJ1-1, with 8 bases aligning to TRBD1. V trimming: 7 bases; J trimming: 1 base; junction bases outside the gene matches: 2. The V gene's germline CDR1 is MNHEY and CDR2 SVGAGI. This CDR3 comprises 13 residues. CDR3 region: CASKDRGNTEAFF. The CDR3 coding sequence is TGTGCCAGCAAAGACAGGGGGAACACTGAAGCTTTCTTT.

The genes are TRBV15 and TRBJ2-1, with 11 bases fitting TRBD2. The CDR3 contains 15 residues. Trimming at V came to 5 bases and at J to 4 bases, leaving 4 bases not matched to a gene. Germline CDR1 and CDR2: LNHNV and YYDKDF (reference sequence). CDR3 bases: TGTGCCACCAGCGACACTAGCGGGAGTTACAATGAGCAGTTCTTC. Translation: CATSDTSGSYNEQFF.

This sequence joins TRBV5-1 and TRBJ1-3; no reliable D call. V was cut by 4 bases and J by 2 bases, with 10 bases left in between. CDR1 is SGHRS, CDR2 YFSETQ, per germline. The CDR3 spans 14 residues. CDR3 in DNA: TGCGCCAGCAGCCTGAGCCTCCCTGGAAACACCATATATTTT. It translates to CASSLSLPGNTIYF.

The count of this clone is one. V and J are TRBV19 and TRBJ2-1, with TRBD1 identical over 7 bases. The CDR3 contains 16 residues. With 3 bases clipped from V and 4 bases from J, the junction kept 9 bases outside the gene matches. CDR1 LNHDA and CDR2 SQIVND come from the germline V gene (reference sequence). CDR3 DNA: TGTGCCAGTAGTATTAACAGGGGACCGGGATACAATGAGCAGTTCTTC. Amino acid sequence: CASSINRGPGYNEQFF.

V and J are TRBV4-2 and TRBJ2-7; D remains unclear. The CDR3 extends over 16 amino acids. The V end lost 0 bases, the J end lost 6 bases, and 18 bases lay between the germline ends. The germline CDR1 and CDR2 sequences are LGHNA and YNFKEQ. CDR3 protein: CASSQEGGSGMGEQYF. The DNA for the CDR3 is TGTGCCAGCAGCCAAGAAGGCGGCTCTGGAATGGGCGAGCAGTACTTC.

This clone was detected once. CDR3 in amino acids: CASSPSHRVNEKLFF. CDR3 coding DNA: TGTGCCAGCAGTCCTAGCCACCGGGTGAATGAAAAACTGTTTTTT. The chain carries TRBV6-5 and TRBJ1-4; no definite D call. The CDR3 covers 15 residues. Trimming stripped 5 bases from V and 5 bases from J, with 15 bases between. CDR1 is MNHEY, CDR2 SVGAGI, per germline.

The chain couples TRBV27 to TRBJ1-1; TRBD1 matches at 8 bases. CDR1 is MNHEY, CDR2 SMNVEV, per germline (reference sequence). The CDR3 is 15 amino acids. With 6 bases clipped from V and 4 bases from J, the junction kept 10 bases outside the gene matches. The CDR3 sequence: CASSPGTGRLTEAFF. The CDR3 nucleotides are TGTGCCAGCAGCCCCGGGACAGGTCGACTCACTGAAGCTTTCTTT.

This chain links TRBV19 with TRBJ1-2, with D possibly TRBD1 on 5 matching bases. The CDR3 runs to 13 residues. Looked up from germline, CDR1 is LNHDA and CDR2 is SQIVND (reference sequence). Trimming stripped 5 bases from V and 10 bases from J, with 17 bases between. CDR3 nucleotides: TGTGCCAGTAGTGCGGACAAGGGGTACGTCTACACCTTC. Translated, it gives CASSADKGYVYTF.

V is TRBV6-5 and J is TRBJ1-4, with D uncertain. This CDR3 is 16 amino acids long. The germline V and J ends were trimmed by 0 bases and 5 bases, with 13 bases remaining between them. Per the germline V gene, CDR1 is MNHEY and CDR2 is SVGAGI. For the CDR3, the DNA is TGTGCCAGCAGTTACTCGTGGCGGGGAGCGAATGAAAAACTGTTTTTT. Its translation: CASSYSWRGANEKLFF.

The chain uses TRBV5-4 and TRBJ2-5; 8 nucleotides align to TRBD2. Losses at the gene ends were 7 bases for V and 1 base for J; bases not matched to a gene: 6. The CDR3 spans 14 residues. CDR1 SGHNT and CDR2 YYREEE come from the germline V gene (reference sequence). This chain's CDR3 is CASRNGGAQETQYF. The CDR3, as DNA: TGTGCCAGCCGGAACGGGGGGGCCCAAGAGACCCAGTACTTC.

The chain combines TRBV10-2 with TRBJ1-4, with D tentatively TRBD1 (6 bases). With 3 bases removed from V and 6 bases from J, the gap between germline ends came to 11 bases. Germline loops: CDR1 WSHSY, CDR2 SAAADI. The CDR3 runs to 14 residues. The CDR3 spells CASSDPGADEKLFF. The CDR3 DNA reads as TGCGCCAGCAGTGACCCAGGGGCCGATGAAAAACTGTTTTTT.

In nucleotides, the CDR3 is TGTGCCAGCAGCTCCAGGGGGACAGGGCGCTCCTACGAGCAGTACTTC. It specifies CASSSRGTGRSYEQYF. This chain connects TRBV7-9 to TRBJ2-7; 9 bases match TRBD1. CDR3 length: 16 amino acids. Germline loops: CDR1 SEHNR, CDR2 FQNEAQ (reference sequence). The trim removed 4 bases at V and 0 bases at J, leaving 7 bases unmatched.